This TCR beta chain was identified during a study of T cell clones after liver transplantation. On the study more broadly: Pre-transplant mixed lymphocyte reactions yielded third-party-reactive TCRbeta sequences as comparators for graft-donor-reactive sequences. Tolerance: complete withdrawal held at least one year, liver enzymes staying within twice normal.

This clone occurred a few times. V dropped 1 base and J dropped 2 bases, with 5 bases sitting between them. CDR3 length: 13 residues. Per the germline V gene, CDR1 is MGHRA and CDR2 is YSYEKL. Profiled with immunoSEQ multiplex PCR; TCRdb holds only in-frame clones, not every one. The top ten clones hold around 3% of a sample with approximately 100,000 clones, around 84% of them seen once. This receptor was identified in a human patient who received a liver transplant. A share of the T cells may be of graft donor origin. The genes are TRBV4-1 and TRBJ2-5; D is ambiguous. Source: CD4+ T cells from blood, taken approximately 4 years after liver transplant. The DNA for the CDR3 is TGCGCCAGCAGCCAAGGTCCACAAGAGACCCAGTACTTC. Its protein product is CASSQGPQETQYF.